Below, one TCR beta chain is given with its context. The data belong to a study of T cell changes during pregnancy in multiple sclerosis. The assay was immunoSEQ multiplex PCR, and TCRdb's table has in-frame clones only and misses some. The repertoire holds tens of thousands of clones, with around 90% as singletons. Sequenced material: CD8+ T cells from peripheral blood mononuclear cells, taken after pregnancy. This sequence was found in a female donor in good health, enrolled as a control in a pregnancy study.

The CDR3 DNA is TGTGCCAGCAGCTTAGATACCCTGGGAGGAACTGAAGCTTTCTTT. This gives the protein CASSLDTLGGTEAFF. The rearrangement uses TRBV7-2 and TRBJ1-1, with D uncertain. The V gene lost 1 base and the J gene lost 5 bases, with 14 bases spanning the gap. This CDR3 has 15 residues. From germline, CDR1 is SGHTA and CDR2 FQGNSA.